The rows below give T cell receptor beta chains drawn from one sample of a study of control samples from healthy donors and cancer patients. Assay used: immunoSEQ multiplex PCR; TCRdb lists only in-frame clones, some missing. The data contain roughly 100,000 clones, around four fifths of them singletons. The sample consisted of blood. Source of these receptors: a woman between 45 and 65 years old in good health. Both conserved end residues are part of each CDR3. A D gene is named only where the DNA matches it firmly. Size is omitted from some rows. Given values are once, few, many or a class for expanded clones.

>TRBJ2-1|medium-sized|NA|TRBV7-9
TGTGCCAGCAGCTTAGCGACATATGAGCAGTTCTTC
CASSLATYEQFF
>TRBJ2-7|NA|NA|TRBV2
TGTGCCAGCAGTGAGGCCCCATACAGGGACGAGCAGTACTTC
CASSEAPYRDEQYF
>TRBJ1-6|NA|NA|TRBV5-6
TGTGCCAGCAGCTTTTTCTCGTCCGGGGGCTTGGGCTCACCCCTCCACTTT
CASSFFSSGGLGSPLHF
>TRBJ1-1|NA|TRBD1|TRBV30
TGTGCCTGGGGAGACAGGGAAACTGAAGCTTTCTTT
CAWGDRETEAFF
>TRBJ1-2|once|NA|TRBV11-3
TGTGCCAGCAGCTCCGGTTTGCGCTATGGCTACACCTTC
CASSSGLRYGYTF
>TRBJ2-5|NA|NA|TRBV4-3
TGCGCCAGCAGCCAACTACAGGTTACCAGGAATTTCGAGACCCAGTACTTC
CASSQLQVTRNFETQYF
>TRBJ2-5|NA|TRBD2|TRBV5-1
TGCGCCAGTTCGTCTAGCGGGGGGGCCGTACAAGAGACCCAGTACTTC
CASSSSGGAVQETQYF
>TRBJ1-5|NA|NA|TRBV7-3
TGTGCCAGCAGCCTCGGACATGGGAGGCCCCAGCATTTT
CASSLGHGRPQHF
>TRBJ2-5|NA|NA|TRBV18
TGTGCCAGCTCAACATACCAAGAGACCCAGTACTTC
CASSTYQETQYF
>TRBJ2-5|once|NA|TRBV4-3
TGCGCCAGCAGCCAAGTGGGGTACCAAGAGACCCAGTACTTC
CASSQVGYQETQYF
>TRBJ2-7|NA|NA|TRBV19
TGTGCCAGCAGCCTTATGAAGTCGAGCGAGCAGTACTTC
CASSLMKSSEQYF
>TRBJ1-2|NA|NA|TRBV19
TGTGCCAGTAGTCCAGGGCGAGAGTATGGCTACACCTTC
CASSPGREYGYTF
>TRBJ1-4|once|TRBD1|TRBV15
TGTGCCACCAGCAAGGGGGCAAATGAAAAACTGTTTTTT
CATSKGANEKLFF
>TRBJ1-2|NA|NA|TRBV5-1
TGCGCCAGCAGCTTGGATATGGACTATGGCTACACCTTC
CASSLDMDYGYTF
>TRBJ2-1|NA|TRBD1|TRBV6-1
TGTGCCAGCAGTGAATCGACCGGGACAGTAGGTAATGAGCAGTTCTTC
CASSESTGTVGNEQFF
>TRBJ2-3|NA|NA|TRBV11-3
TGTGCCAGCAGCTTAGCGCAAGTACCAGATACGCAGTATTTT
CASSLAQVPDTQYF
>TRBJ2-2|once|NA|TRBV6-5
TGTGCCAGCACTGGGATGGGGAACACCGGGGAGCTGTTTTTT
CASTGMGNTGELFF
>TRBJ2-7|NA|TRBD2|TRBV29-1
TGCAGCGTCTGGGCGGGAGGCCAACCTTCCTACGAGCAGTACTTC
CSVWAGGQPSYEQYF
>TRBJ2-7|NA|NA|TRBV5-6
TGTGCCAGCAGCTTCGACGGACAATCCTACGAGCAGTACTTC
CASSFDGQSYEQYF
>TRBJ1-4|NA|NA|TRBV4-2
TGTGCCAGCAGCCAAGATGCTCTTACCTCGGGGGAAAAACTGTTTTTT
CASSQDALTSGEKLFF
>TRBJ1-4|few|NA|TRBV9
TGTGCCAGCAGCTTAAGAGGAGGGACACCAACTAATGAAAAACTGTTTTTT
CASSLRGGTPTNEKLFF
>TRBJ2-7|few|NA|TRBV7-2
TGTGCCAGCAGTTCCGGTGGTCACGAGCAGTACTTC
CASSSGGHEQYF
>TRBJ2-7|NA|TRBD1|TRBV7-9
TGTGCCAGCAGCTTAGAAGGACAGGGGACCTACGAGCAGTACTTC
CASSLEGQGTYEQYF
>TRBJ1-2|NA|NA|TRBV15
TGTGCCACCAGCAGAACTGTGGACATTTATGGCTACACCTTC
CATSRTVDIYGYTF
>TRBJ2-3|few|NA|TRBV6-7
TGTGCCAGCATTCCGTGGGACAAAAACACAGATACGCAGTATTTT
CASIPWDKNTDTQYF
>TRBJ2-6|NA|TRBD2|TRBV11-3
TGTGCCAGCAGCTTGGGCGGGGGCTCTGGGGCCAACGTCCTGACTTTC
CASSLGGGSGANVLTF
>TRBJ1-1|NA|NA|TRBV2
TGTGCCAGCAGTGGTCCGGGTTGGGTCACTGAAGCTTTCTTT
CASSGPGWVTEAFF
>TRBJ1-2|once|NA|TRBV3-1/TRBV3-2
TGTGCCAGCAGCCAAGGCAGAGGGACTGGCTACACCTTC
CASSQGRGTGYTF
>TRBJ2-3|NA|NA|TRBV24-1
TGTGCCACCAGTGGGTTTGGAACAGATACGCAGTATTTT
CATSGFGTDTQYF
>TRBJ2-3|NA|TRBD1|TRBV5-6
TGTGCCAGCAGCCCAGGGGGCCGTAGCACAGATACGCAGTATTTT
CASSPGGRSTDTQYF
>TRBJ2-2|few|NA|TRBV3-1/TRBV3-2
TGTGCCAGCAGCCAGGCTAGCGTGAACACCGGGGAGCTGTTTTTT
CASSQASVNTGELFF
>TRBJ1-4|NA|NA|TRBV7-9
TGTGCCAGCAGCTTAGAATCTGGAAGATTAAGGGAAAAACTGTTTTTT
CASSLESGRLREKLFF
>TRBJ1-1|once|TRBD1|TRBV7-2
TGTGCCAGCAGCTTAACCCGTGGGACAGCCGACACTGAAGCTTTCTTT
CASSLTRGTADTEAFF
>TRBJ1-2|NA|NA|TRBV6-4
TGTGCCAGCACTCCCCCCCGGGAAGCAGGTGGCTACACCTTC
CASTPPREAGGYTF
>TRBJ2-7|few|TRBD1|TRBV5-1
TGCGCCAGCAGCTTGCTGGGGACAGCATCCTACGAGCAGTACTTC
CASSLLGTASYEQYF
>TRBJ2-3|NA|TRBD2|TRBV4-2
TGTGCCAGCAGCCCAAGGGGTGTTAGCGGGAGGTCTAACACAGATACGCAGTATTTT
CASSPRGVSGRSNTDTQYF
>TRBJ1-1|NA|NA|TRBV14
TGTGCCAGCACGGCTACACAGGACACTGAAGCTTTCTTT
CASTATQDTEAFF
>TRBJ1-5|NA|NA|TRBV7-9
TGTGCCAGCAGACCGGTAGGGAGCAATCGGCCCCAGCATTTT
CASRPVGSNRPQHF